These 28 T cell receptor beta chains were all obtained from the same sample, sequenced in a study of blood T cell repertoires in COVID-19. Profiling relied on immunoSEQ multiplex PCR, and the TCRdb table lists in-frame clones only, not all of them. Of more than 250,000 clones in the sample, around 89% are singletons; the top ten hold 1.5% to 2%. Specimen: PBMCs or T cells enriched from blood (not recorded which). These receptors all stem from a woman younger than 35 with acute COVID-19.

The genes are TRBV5-1 and TRBJ1-5; 9 nucleotides match TRBD1. The CDR3 runs 14 residues. Per the germline V gene, CDR1 is SGHRS and CDR2 is YFSETQ. J was trimmed by 6 bases and V by 4 bases; bases with no gene match: 5. The CDR3 DNA reads as TGCGCCAGCAGCATTACAGGGGGCGGTCAGCCCCAGCATTTT. It encodes CASSITGGGQPQHF.

The chain carries TRBV5-1 and TRBJ2-1; D call uncertain. The CDR3 is 15 amino acids. The V end was cut by 0 bases, the J end by 8 bases, with 15 bases between. Germline V CDR1 and CDR2: SGHRS, YFSETQ. CDR3: CASSLVGLLAHEQFF. In DNA, the CDR3 is TGCGCCAGCAGCTTGGTGGGCCTCCTGGCCCATGAGCAGTTCTTC.

This chain connects TRBV13 to TRBJ1-2; 8 bases match TRBD1. Germline loops: CDR1 PRHDT, CDR2 FYEKMQ (reference sequence). Trimming at V came to 3 bases and at J to 4 bases, leaving 13 bases not matched to a gene. The CDR3 contains 17 residues. DNA for the CDR3: TGTGCCAGCAGCTTTTATTCTCGTGGGACAGGAATCTATGGCTACACCTTC. It codes for CASSFYSRGTGIYGYTF.

This chain links TRBV5-1 with TRBJ1-1, with 10 nucleotides matching TRBD1. Germline CDR1 reads SGHRS; CDR2 reads YFSETQ. This CDR3 contains 15 residues. With V trimmed by 4 bases and J by 1 base, 4 bases remained unmatched. This CDR3 is CASSPGDRGNTEAFF. CDR3 DNA: TGCGCCAGCAGCCCGGGGGACAGGGGGAACACTGAAGCTTTCTTT.

The chain combines TRBV10-3 with TRBJ1-1; 7 bases align to TRBD1. CDR1 and CDR2 (germline): ENHRY, SYGVKD. CDR3 length equals 15 residues. V trimming: 6 bases; J trimming: 2 bases; junction bases outside the gene matches: 9. The CDR3 loop is CAIRATGTANTEAFF. DNA of the CDR3: TGTGCCATCAGGGCCACCGGGACAGCTAACACTGAAGCTTTCTTT.

V gene TRBV27 combines with J gene TRBJ2-7; a possible D gene is TRBD2 (5 bases). From germline, CDR1 is MNHEY and CDR2 SMNVEV (reference sequence). V gave up 7 bases and J gave up 6 bases, with 25 bases separating them. The CDR3 contains 16 residues. The DNA for the CDR3 is TGTGCCAGCAAACCCCTAGGGTACACGGAGGAGTCCGAGCAGTACTTC. The encoded protein is CASKPLGYTEESEQYF.

The CDR3 reads CASSTLQGHEQYF. CDR3 DNA: TGTGCCAGCAGCACCCTACAGGGCCACGAGCAGTACTTC. The chain is built from TRBV7-8 and TRBJ2-7; weak D call: TRBD1 (6 bases). Trimming took off 5 bases at V and 5 bases at J, with 13 bases between the two ends. Germline V gives CDR1 SGHVS, CDR2 FQNEAQ. CDR3 length: 13 amino acids.

The CDR3 DNA sequence: TGCAGCGTTGAACCGGGACAGTGGGAGATCACAGATACGCAGTATTTT. This codes for CSVEPGQWEITDTQYF. The J gene is TRBJ2-3, the V gene TRBV29-1; 7 bases align to TRBD1. The length of the CDR3 is 16 residues. V gave up 2 bases and J gave up 2 bases; unmatched junction bases: 10. The germline CDR1 and CDR2 sequences are SQVTM and ANQGSEA.

This clone was found once. The J gene is TRBJ1-1, the V gene TRBV18, with D possibly matching TRBD1 (6 bases). The length of the CDR3 is 13 residues. V shed 4 bases and J shed 3 bases, with 9 bases lying between them. Germline lookup yields CDR1 KGHSH and CDR2 LQKENI. CDR3 bases: TGTGCCAGCTCACGGGGGCGAGACACTGAAGCTTTCTTT. Its translation is CASSRGRDTEAFF.

The chain carries TRBV11-2 and TRBJ2-7, with 8 bases aligning to TRBD1. J was trimmed by 5 bases and V by 5 bases; bases with no gene match: 8. The CDR3 runs 14 residues. The germline CDR1 and CDR2 sequences are SGHAT and FQNNGV. The CDR3 region has the DNA TGTGCCAGCAGCCCAGGGGGCTCGGGCCACGAGCAGTACTTC. It yields the protein CASSPGGSGHEQYF. The variable domain in full, completed from reference TRBV11-2 and TRBJ2-7, reads EAGVAQSPRYKIIEKRQSVAFWCNPISGHATLYWYQQILGQGPKLLIQFQNNGVVDDSQLPKDRFSAERLKGVDSTLKIQPAKLEDSAVYLCASSPGGSGHEQYFGPGTRLTVT.

J is TRBJ1-3 and V is TRBV6-6; 8 positions agree with TRBD1. This CDR3 spans 15 amino acids. Germline CDR1 and CDR2: MNHNY and SVGAGI (reference sequence). V dropped 6 bases and J dropped 0; count of bases not matched to a gene: 4. CDR3 in DNA: TGTGCCAGCAGCCGGGACAGGAGCTCTGGAAACACCATATATTTT. It translates to CASSRDRSSGNTIYF.

The chain carries TRBV7-2 and TRBJ2-1; TRBD1 might be the D (6 bases). This CDR3 is 12 amino acids long. The germline gives CDR1 SGHTA, CDR2 FQGNSA. The V end was cut by 2 bases, the J end by 7 bases, with 6 bases between. The CDR3 bases are TGTGCCAGCAGCTTACAGGGGAATGAGCAGTTCTTC. This encodes CASSLQGNEQFF.

The gene calls are TRBV19 and TRBJ1-1, with D possibly matching TRBD1 (5 bases). In germline, CDR1 is LNHDA, CDR2 SQIVND (reference sequence). The CDR3 extends over 13 amino acids. V shed 3 bases and J shed 7 bases, with 12 bases lying between them. CDR3 in amino acids: CASSIQGADEAFF. For the CDR3, the DNA is TGTGCCAGTAGTATTCAAGGGGCCGATGAAGCTTTCTTT.

There are a few counts of this clone. This chain uses TRBV19 with TRBJ2-1; 7 bases match TRBD2. J lost 7 bases, V lost 7 bases, and 7 bases had no gene match. The V gene's germline CDR1 is LNHDA and CDR2 SQIVND (reference sequence). The CDR3 extends over 13 amino acids. The DNA of the CDR3 is TGTGCCAGTATTGCGGGAGAGATAAATGAGCAGTTCTTC. This translates into CASIAGEINEQFF.

The chain combines TRBV5-8 with TRBJ1-6, with 9 positions matching TRBD1. CDR3 size: 16 residues. Germline-derived CDR1 and CDR2 are SGHTS and YDEGEE. J lost 9 bases, V lost 3 bases, and 10 bases had no gene match. Written as DNA, the CDR3 is TGTGCCAGCAGCTCACGGACAGGGGCGGTTGGTTCACCCCTCCACTTT. This codes for CASSSRTGAVGSPLHF.

CDR3 coding DNA: TGCGCCAGCAGTGCCGCGCGGGAGCCACCCTACGAGCAGTACTTC. It yields the protein CASSAAREPPYEQYF. The chain uses TRBV10-2 and TRBJ2-7; 7 positions agree with TRBD2. There are 15 residues in the CDR3. Germline V CDR1 and CDR2: WSHSY, SAAADI. J gave up 2 bases and V 4 bases, and 8 bases lay outside the gene matches.

The chain links TRBV18 to TRBJ2-5, with 11 bases lining up with TRBD1. This CDR3 contains 15 residues. The ends lost 4 bases at V and 5 bases at J; junction bases unmatched: 6. Germline loops: CDR1 KGHSH, CDR2 LQKENI. The CDR3 nucleotides read TGTGCCAGCTCACATCTTGGACAGGGGGCTGAGACCCAGTACTTC. Translation: CASSHLGQGAETQYF.

The sample holds one count of this clone. As DNA, the CDR3 is TGTGCCAGCAGTACCCCCGGGACTAGGGTCAATGAGCAGTTCTTC. Amino acids: CASSTPGTRVNEQFF. V and J are TRBV27 and TRBJ2-1; TRBD2 aligns across 8 bases. The length of the CDR3 is 15 residues. Germline V gives CDR1 MNHEY, CDR2 SMNVEV (reference sequence). V lost 5 bases and J lost 6; bases outside the gene matches: 9.

The chain has TRBV5-1 and TRBJ2-1, with D possibly matching TRBD2 (6 bases). The CDR3 length is 14 residues. Germline CDR1 and CDR2: SGHRS and YFSETQ. V lost 3 bases and J 9 bases, leaving 16 bases between the germline ends. CDR3: CASSSGELAAEQFF. The CDR3 coding sequence is TGCGCCAGCAGCTCGGGAGAACTAGCCGCTGAGCAGTTCTTC.

The V and J genes are TRBV6-5 and TRBJ1-6; possibly TRBD1 for D (5 bases). Germline V gene sequence: CDR1 MNHEY, CDR2 SVGAGI. V was trimmed by 7 bases and J by 2 bases, leaving 9 bases between them. This CDR3 region has 14 residues. The CDR3 here is CASTQGPYNSPLHF. CDR3 DNA: TGTGCCAGCACCCAGGGTCCCTATAATTCACCCCTCCACTTT.

The chain joins TRBV6-5 to TRBJ2-3; D not resolved. CDR1 MNHEY and CDR2 SVGAGI come from the germline V gene. Trimming left V 7 bases short and J 0 bases short, with 11 bases between. The CDR3 runs 14 residues. The CDR3 loop reads CASTEFPSTDTQYF. CDR3 sequence (DNA): TGTGCCAGCACGGAGTTTCCAAGCACAGATACGCAGTATTTT.

J is TRBJ2-7 and V is TRBV24-1; D is ambiguous. This CDR3 region has 14 residues. Per germline, CDR1 KGHDR and CDR2 SFDVKD. Deletions cut 1 base from V and 3 bases from J, with 9 bases between. DNA of the CDR3: TGTGCCACCAGTGATTTTTGGGCCAACTACGAGCAGTACTTC. It specifies CATSDFWANYEQYF.

The chain combines TRBV9 with TRBJ1-1; D unresolved. Germline V gene sequence: CDR1 SGDLS, CDR2 YYNGEE. V was cut by 0 bases and J by 4 bases, with 13 bases left in between. This CDR3 is built from 15 residues. The CDR3 DNA reads TGTGCCAGCAGCGTAGGAAATCGGGGAGGCACTGAAGCTTTCTTT. Its protein product is CASSVGNRGGTEAFF.

The V gene is TRBV4-1, the J gene TRBJ2-7; a possible D gene is TRBD2 (6 bases). The germline CDR1 and CDR2 sequences are MGHRA and YSYEKL. The CDR3 spans 17 residues. Trimming shortened V by 4 bases and J by 0 bases, and 19 bases separated the two germline ends. CDR3 loop: CASSRSSSAVSSYEQYF. The CDR3 DNA reads as TGCGCCAGCAGCCGAAGTTCTAGCGCCGTGAGCTCCTACGAGCAGTACTTC.

This chain links TRBV6-1 with TRBJ2-7; 12 bases are shared with TRBD2. Germline V gives CDR1 MNHNS, CDR2 SASEGT. Trimming at V came to 5 bases and at J to 2 bases, leaving 4 bases not matched to a gene. This CDR3 contains 15 residues. The CDR3 protein is CASSSTSGSPYEQYF. CDR3 sequence (DNA): TGTGCCAGCAGTTCGACTAGCGGGAGCCCCTACGAGCAGTACTTC.

CDR3 in DNA: TGCGCCAGCAGCCACCGAGGGACACCTCCATACGAGCAGTACTTC. Translated, it gives CASSHRGTPPYEQYF. This chain uses TRBV5-1 with TRBJ2-7, with TRBD1 as a possible D gene (6 bases). V was pared by 4 bases and J by 4 bases, with 18 bases between. This CDR3 comprises 15 residues. CDR1 is SGHRS, CDR2 YFSETQ, per germline.

The chain employs TRBV7-9 and TRBJ1-2, with a possible D match to TRBD1 (5 bases). Per germline, CDR1 SEHNR and CDR2 FQNEAQ (reference sequence). The CDR3 runs to 15 residues. V was shortened by 0 bases and J by 2 bases, with 10 bases between the two germline ends. The CDR3 region is CASSLAGRQNYGYTF. CDR3 sequence (DNA): TGTGCCAGCAGCTTAGCGGGTCGACAGAACTATGGCTACACCTTC.

This sequence joins TRBV6-5 and TRBJ1-1; a weak D match, TRBD1 (5 bases). Germline-derived CDR1 and CDR2 are MNHEY and SVGAGI. Deletions cut 2 bases from V and 4 bases from J, with 17 bases between. CDR3 size: 16 residues. The CDR3 bases are TGTGCCAGCAGTTACACCCCCCGGGGGTTTGTCACTGAAGCTTTCTTT. Amino acids: CASSYTPRGFVTEAFF.